The next 28 T cell receptor beta chains were all read from a single sample in a study of blood T cell repertoires in COVID-19. The table came from immunoSEQ multiplex PCR; TCRdb's copy has only in-frame clones and leaves some out. The sample includes 300,000 to 350,000 clones, 65% to 85% of them seen just once. Specimen: peripheral blood. Receptor source: a man aged 25 to 45 with active or convalescent COVID-19.

This clone was seen more than once but under ten times. The chain couples TRBV5-1 to TRBJ2-1; TRBD2 is a possible D gene (7 bases). V was trimmed by 4 bases and J by 9 bases, leaving 20 bases between them. Germline V CDR1 and CDR2: SGHRS, YFSETQ. The CDR3 consists of 15 residues. CDR3 coding DNA: TGCGCCAGCAGCCCCTTGTGGGGGGGCCGAGCTGAGCAGTTCTTC. Translation gives CASSPLWGGRAEQFF.

The chain links TRBV30 to TRBJ2-4; maybe TRBD2 (5 bases). CDR3 length: 14 amino acids. Germline CDR1 GTSNPN, CDR2 SVGIG (reference sequence). V lost 1 base and J 9 bases, leaving 16 bases between the germline ends. The CDR3 loop reads CAWSARSSWSIQYF. The CDR3 region has the DNA TGTGCCTGGAGTGCTCGATCTAGCTGGTCCATTCAGTACTTC.

This chain joins TRBV5-5 and TRBJ2-1; 10 positions agree with TRBD2. V trimming: 1 base; J trimming: 6 bases; junction bases outside the gene matches: 4. This CDR3 spans 15 amino acids. Germline assignment: CDR1 SGHKS and CDR2 YYEKEE (reference sequence). Here the CDR3 reads CASSLIAGGLNEQFF. CDR3 DNA: TGTGCCAGCAGCTTGATAGCGGGGGGACTCAATGAGCAGTTCTTC. Variable domain in full (rest from reference TRBV5-5 and TRBJ2-1): DAGVTQSPTHLIKTRGQQVTLRCSPISGHKSVSWYQQVLGQGPQFIFQYYEKEERGRGNFPDRFSARQFPNYSSELNVNALLLGDSALYLCASSLIAGGLNEQFFGPGTRLTVL.

This rearrangement joins TRBV5-4 to TRBJ2-2; 8 nucleotides line up with TRBD2. This CDR3 is built from 14 residues. With V trimmed by 5 bases and J by 8 bases, 8 bases remained unmatched. CDR1 is SGHNT, CDR2 YYREEE, per germline (reference sequence). CDR3 in DNA: TGTGCCAGCAGTCCGGGGGGGACCATGGGGGAGCTGTTTTTT. Amino acids: CASSPGGTMGELFF.

V and J are TRBV3-1 (or the pseudogene TRBV3-2) and TRBJ2-3; D not resolved. Trimming took off 3 bases at V and 0 bases at J, with 7 bases between the two ends. The germline gives CDR1 LGHDT, CDR2 YNNKEL (reference sequence). This CDR3 is 14 amino acids long. CDR3 protein: CASSQVGSTDTQYF. CDR3 bases: TGTGCCAGCAGCCAGGTCGGTAGCACAGATACGCAGTATTTT.

The chain links TRBV10-3 to TRBJ1-1; TRBD1 might be the D (5 bases). There are 13 residues in the CDR3. Germline V gene lookup returns CDR1 ENHRY and CDR2 SYGVKD. V shed 0 bases and J shed 11 bases, with 13 bases lying between them. The CDR3 DNA reads as TGTGCCATCAGTGAGTCGGGGCAGCCCGAGGCTTTCTTT. This encodes CAISESGQPEAFF.

The chain links TRBV11-3 to TRBJ2-7, with D possibly TRBD1 on 6 matching bases. Per germline, CDR1 SGHNT and CDR2 YENEEA. This CDR3 contains 13 residues. V was clipped by 5 bases and J by 0 bases, with 8 bases between them. The CDR3 loop is CASSHRVSYEQYF. The CDR3 nucleotides are TGTGCCAGCAGCCACAGGGTCTCCTACGAGCAGTACTTC.

V usage is TRBV6-5 and J usage is TRBJ2-2, with D perhaps matching TRBD2 (6 bases). Germline CDR1 reads MNHEY; CDR2 reads SVGAGI. The CDR3 loop spans 13 amino acids. Trimming shortened V by 8 bases and J by 5 bases, and 12 bases separated the two germline ends. The CDR3 DNA sequence: TGTGCCAGCGGGGACTCCCATACCGGGGAGCTGTTTTTT. As protein: CASGDSHTGELFF.

CDR3 region: CASRGRELGSGELFF. The DNA for the CDR3 is TGTGCCAGCAGGGGCCGGGAACTGGGTTCCGGGGAGCTGTTTTTT. The chain is built from TRBV11-2 and TRBJ2-2, with D perhaps matching TRBD2 (5 bases). The CDR3 covers 15 residues. The germline CDR1 and CDR2 sequences are SGHAT and FQNNGV. V was shortened by 6 bases and J by 6 bases, with 17 bases between the two germline ends.

The CDR3 region has the DNA TGTGCCAGCAGCTTAGGAGGTAAACCCTACGAGCAGTACTTC. Translation: CASSLGGKPYEQYF. The chain has TRBV11-2 and TRBJ2-7; D is unresolved. The CDR3 sequence is 14 residues long. The germline gives CDR1 SGHAT, CDR2 FQNNGV. Trimming stripped 1 base from V and 2 bases from J, with 9 bases between.

The rearrangement joins TRBV19 to TRBJ2-3; 9 bases match TRBD2. The CDR3 is 15 residues long. Germline CDR1 reads LNHDA; CDR2 reads SQIVND (reference sequence). The J segment lost 2 bases and the V segment lost 5 bases, leaving 5 bases of the junction unmatched. The DNA of the CDR3 is TGTGCCAGTAGTGCTAGACTAGCGGTCACAGATACGCAGTATTTT. Amino acids: CASSARLAVTDTQYF.

In this sample, this clone turned up a few times. V and J are TRBV10-3 and TRBJ2-2; tentative D call: TRBD1 (6 bases). The CDR3 totals 15 residues. Germline assignment: CDR1 ENHRY and CDR2 SYGVKD. V shed 2 bases and J shed 7 bases, with 14 bases lying between them. CDR3 amino acids: CAISEPQGRGGELFF. The CDR3 DNA is TGTGCCATCAGTGAGCCTCAGGGGAGAGGCGGGGAGCTGTTTTTT.

V usage is TRBV6-5 and J usage is TRBJ1-3; the D gene is possibly TRBD1 (6 bases). CDR1 is MNHEY, CDR2 SVGAGI, per germline. The CDR3 totals 13 residues. Trimming took off 5 bases at V and 3 bases at J, with 8 bases between the two ends. CDR3 nucleotides: TGTGCCAGCAGTAGGGACAATGGAAACACCATATATTTT. Residues: CASSRDNGNTIYF.

DNA of the CDR3: TGTGCCGGGACAGGCGACCGCTATGGCTACACCTTC. It codes for CAGTGDRYGYTF. The J gene is TRBJ1-2, the V gene TRBV30; TRBD1 matches at 8 bases. Germline CDR1 GTSNPN, CDR2 SVGIG (reference sequence). Trimming removed 8 bases from V and 4 bases from J; junction bases left unmatched: 6. CDR3 length: 12 residues.

This clone was seen once. V and J are TRBV3-1 (or the pseudogene TRBV3-2) and TRBJ2-5; 9 nucleotides agree with TRBD2. Germline loops: CDR1 LGHDT, CDR2 YNNKEL (reference sequence). The trim removed 6 bases at V and 5 bases at J, leaving 7 bases unmatched. The CDR3 totals 14 residues. The CDR3 reads CASSPGTSIETQYF. DNA for the CDR3: TGTGCCAGCAGTCCCGGGACTAGCATCGAGACCCAGTACTTC.

This clone was recorded once. The chain carries TRBV4-2 and TRBJ2-7; 7 bases are shared with TRBD2. V lost 4 bases and J lost 0; bases outside the gene matches: 9. Per germline, CDR1 LGHNA and CDR2 YNFKEQ. The CDR3 extends over 16 amino acids. CDR3 in DNA: TGTGCCAGCAGCCTCTTCGCCGGGGGGAGCTCCTACGAGCAGTACTTC. This encodes CASSLFAGGSSYEQYF.

The chain combines TRBV4-3 with TRBJ1-1; 7 bases match TRBD1. J gave up 4 bases and V 5 bases, and 7 bases lay outside the gene matches. The CDR3 length is 14 residues. Germline CDR1 and CDR2: LGHNA and YSLEER. The CDR3 sequence is CASSFSHRGTEAFF. CDR3 DNA sequence: TGCGCCAGCAGCTTCTCCCACAGGGGCACTGAAGCTTTCTTT.

The V gene is TRBV4-1, the J gene TRBJ1-1; the D gene is possibly TRBD1 (6 bases). Trimming shortened V by 0 bases and J by 8 bases, and 16 bases separated the two germline ends. Germline CDR1 reads MGHRA; CDR2 reads YSYEKL. CDR3 length: 15 amino acids. The CDR3 here is CASSQEEGYGQEAFF. Written as DNA, the CDR3 is TGCGCCAGCAGCCAAGAAGAGGGCTATGGACAGGAAGCTTTCTTT.

This chain joins TRBV12-3 or TRBV12-4 and TRBJ2-7; 8 bases fit TRBD1. This CDR3 spans 13 amino acids. Trimming removed 7 bases from V and 2 bases from J; junction bases left unmatched: 4. The DNA for the CDR3 is TGTGCCAGCACCAGGACAGGGCCCTACGAGCAGTACTTC. This gives the protein CASTRTGPYEQYF.

This clone was seen ten or more times. V is TRBV2 and J is TRBJ2-4, with 8 bases aligning to TRBD1. Germline-derived CDR1 and CDR2 are SNHLY and FYNNEI. J lost 2 bases, V lost 6 bases, and 6 bases had no gene match. CDR3 length equals 15 residues. Here the CDR3 DNA reads TGTGCCAGCAGCCGAGACAGGGGATCCAAAAACATTCAGTACTTC. Its translation: CASSRDRGSKNIQYF.

A few counts support this clone. The chain is built from TRBV18 and TRBJ2-3; 9 bases are shared with TRBD2. This CDR3 has 17 amino acids. J was trimmed by 2 bases and V by 1 base; bases with no gene match: 7. Germline V gene sequence: CDR1 KGHSH, CDR2 LQKENI. The CDR3 nucleotides are TGTGCCAGCTCACCACGGACCCTAGCGGGACCCACAGATACGCAGTATTTT. Protein product: CASSPRTLAGPTDTQYF.

The chain has TRBV19 and TRBJ2-7, with D possibly matching TRBD2 (5 bases). V shed 3 bases and J shed 3 bases, with 9 bases lying between them. Germline CDR1 and CDR2: LNHDA and SQIVND (reference sequence). There are 13 residues in the CDR3. In nucleotides, the CDR3 is TGTGCCAGTAGTATGGGAGCCGGCTACGAGCAGTACTTC. This gives the protein CASSMGAGYEQYF.

V and J are TRBV9 and TRBJ2-7; 13 positions agree with TRBD2. Germline CDR1 SGDLS, CDR2 YYNGEE. The CDR3 spans 16 residues. The V gene end was trimmed by 3 bases and the J gene end by 0 bases; junction bases not matched to a gene: 3. The CDR3, as DNA: TGTGCCAGCAGCGCGGGGACTAGCGGGGCCTCCTACGAGCAGTACTTC. Translated: CASSAGTSGASYEQYF. Looking up the rest from reference TRBV9 and TRBJ2-7 gives the full variable domain: DSGVTQTPKHLITATGQRVTLRCSPRSGDLSVYWYQQSLDQGLQFLIQYYNGEERAKGNILERFSAQQFPDLHSELNLSSLELGDSALYFCASSAGTSGASYEQYFGPGTRLTVT.

The CDR3 nucleotides are TGCGCCAGCAGCATAGGACGGCGGTCAGAGGGTGAAGCTTTCTTT. Protein: CASSIGRRSEGEAFF. The rearrangement links TRBV5-1 to TRBJ1-1; the D is unclear. Germline values: CDR1 SGHRS, CDR2 YFSETQ. Trimming pared 4 bases from V and 7 bases from J, leaving 20 bases between. The CDR3 is made up of 15 amino acids.

This CDR3 is CASAGLAGTYEQYF. The CDR3 coding sequence is TGTGCCAGCGCCGGACTAGCGGGGACCTACGAGCAGTACTTC. The V call is TRBV5-8, the J call TRBJ2-7, with TRBD2 identical over 12 bases. Germline values: CDR1 SGHTS, CDR2 YDEGEE. After removal of 7 bases from V and 2 bases from J, the junction contained 4 bases not matched to a gene. This CDR3 is built from 14 residues.

The chain joins TRBV24-1 to TRBJ2-1; the match to TRBD2 covers 14 bases. Germline V CDR1 and CDR2: KGHDR, SFDVKD. The CDR3 consists of 16 residues. V shed 3 bases, J shed 10 bases, and the junction held 7 bases outside the gene matches. The CDR3 DNA follows: TGTGCCACCAGTGATGCGACTAGCGGGAGGGCGGGGGAGCAGTTCTTC. Its translation: CATSDATSGRAGEQFF.

CDR3 coding DNA: TGTGCCAGCAGCTGGCGCGGGGGTACCTACGAGCAGTACTTC. This codes for CASSWRGGTYEQYF. V and J are TRBV7-4 and TRBJ2-7; TRBD2 agrees at 7 bases. The CDR3 is 14 amino acids. V was pared by 4 bases and J by 2 bases, with 5 bases of the junction left unmatched. The germline V gene has CDR1 SGHVT and CDR2 SQSDAQ.

The V and J genes are TRBV5-1 and TRBJ1-2; 7 bases are shared with TRBD1. In germline, CDR1 is SGHRS, CDR2 YFSETQ. The CDR3 is made up of 15 amino acids. The J segment lost 3 bases and the V segment lost 3 bases, leaving 8 bases of the junction unmatched. The CDR3 here is CASSSDRVGHYGYTF. Written as DNA, the CDR3 is TGCGCCAGCAGCTCAGACAGGGTGGGGCACTATGGCTACACCTTC.